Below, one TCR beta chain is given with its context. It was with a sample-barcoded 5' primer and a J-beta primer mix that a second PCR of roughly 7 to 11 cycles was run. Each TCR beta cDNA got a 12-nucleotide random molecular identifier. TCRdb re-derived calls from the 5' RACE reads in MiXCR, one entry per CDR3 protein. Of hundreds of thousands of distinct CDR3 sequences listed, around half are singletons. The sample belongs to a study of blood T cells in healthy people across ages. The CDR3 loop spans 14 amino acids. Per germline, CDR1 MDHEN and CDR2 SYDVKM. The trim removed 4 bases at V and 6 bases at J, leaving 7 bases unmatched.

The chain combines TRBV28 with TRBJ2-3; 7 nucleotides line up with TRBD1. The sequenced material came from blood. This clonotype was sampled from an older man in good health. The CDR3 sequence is CASSSGQLGDTQYF. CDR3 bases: TGTGCCAGCAGTTCGGGACAGTTGGGGGATACGCAGTATTTT.